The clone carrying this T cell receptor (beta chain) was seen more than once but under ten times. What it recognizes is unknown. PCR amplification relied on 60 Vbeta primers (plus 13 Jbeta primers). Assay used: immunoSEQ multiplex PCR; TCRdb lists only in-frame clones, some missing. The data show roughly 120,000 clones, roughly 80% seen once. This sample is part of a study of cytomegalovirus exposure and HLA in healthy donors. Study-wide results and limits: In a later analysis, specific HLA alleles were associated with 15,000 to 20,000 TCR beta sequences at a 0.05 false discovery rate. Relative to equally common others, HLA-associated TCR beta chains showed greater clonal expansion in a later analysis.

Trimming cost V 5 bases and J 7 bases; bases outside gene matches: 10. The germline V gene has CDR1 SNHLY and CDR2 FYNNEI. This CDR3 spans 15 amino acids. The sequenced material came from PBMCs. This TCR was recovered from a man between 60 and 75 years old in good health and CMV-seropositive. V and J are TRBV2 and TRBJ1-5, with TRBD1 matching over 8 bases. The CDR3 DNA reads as TGTGCCAGCAGTAAGACAGGGGACATAGGGCAGCCCCAGCATTTT. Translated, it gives CASSKTGDIGQPQHF.